The 30 T cell receptor beta chains below all came from one sample that was sequenced in a study of T cell responses to AZD1222 COVID-19 vaccine. TCRdb's copy holds only in-frame clones and misses some; the assay was immunoSEQ multiplex PCR. The table lists 140,000 to 150,000 clones, about 90% of them singletons. The specimen comprised peripheral blood, sampled on day 0 of AZD1222 vaccination. The receptors were gathered from an adult in good health.

The V gene is TRBV19, the J gene TRBJ1-5; D not resolved. This CDR3 is built from 13 residues. The germline CDR1 and CDR2 sequences are LNHDA and SQIVND (reference sequence). Trimming shortened V by 6 bases and J by 1 base, and 7 bases separated the two germline ends. CDR3: CASRRASNQPQHF. The CDR3 DNA reads as TGTGCCAGTAGGAGGGCCAGCAATCAGCCCCAGCATTTT.

V is TRBV28 and J is TRBJ2-1; D is possibly TRBD2 (5 bases). The CDR3 extends over 14 amino acids. The V end lost 10 bases, the J end lost 5 bases, and 18 bases lay between the germline ends. Germline loops: CDR1 MDHEN, CDR2 SYDVKM. The CDR3 here is CATNRREKNNEQFF. The CDR3 DNA is TGTGCCACCAACAGAAGGGAGAAAAACAATGAGCAGTTCTTC.

The V gene is TRBV10-2, the J gene TRBJ2-5, with 12 bases aligning to TRBD2. In germline, CDR1 is WSHSY, CDR2 SAAADI. The V gene end was trimmed by 2 bases and the J gene end by 4 bases; junction bases not matched to a gene: 2. This CDR3 has 15 amino acids. For the CDR3, the DNA is TGCGCCAGCAGTGAGCTAGCGGGGGGGCTAGAGACCCAGTACTTC. This translates into CASSELAGGLETQYF.

V is TRBV29-1 and J is TRBJ1-2; D is undetermined. CDR3 size: 11 residues. The germline V gene has CDR1 SQVTM and CDR2 ANQGSEA. The V end lost 3 bases, the J end lost 8 bases, and 10 bases lay between the germline ends. CDR3 protein: CSVEFWEGYTF. In nucleotides, the CDR3 is TGCAGCGTTGAGTTCTGGGAAGGCTACACCTTC.

V is TRBV4-2 and J is TRBJ2-4, with 8 bases fitting TRBD1. The ends lost 3 bases at V and 9 bases at J; junction bases unmatched: 7. Germline-derived CDR1 and CDR2 are LGHNA and YNFKEQ. The CDR3 has 14 amino acids. The CDR3 nucleotides read TGTGCCAGCAGCCAGGCAGGGGGCGGTGGCATTCAGTACTTC. This sequence encodes CASSQAGGGGIQYF.

The V gene is TRBV5-4, the J gene TRBJ2-7, with D possibly being TRBD1 (6 bases). The CDR3 spans 13 residues. The germline V gene encodes CDR1 SGHNT and CDR2 YYREEE (reference sequence). The V and J ends lost 2 bases and 3 bases respectively, with 9 bases between them. DNA of the CDR3: TGTGCCAGCAGCTTACAGGGTGGCTACGAGCAGTACTTC. It specifies CASSLQGGYEQYF.

The chain couples TRBV18 to TRBJ2-5, with D uncertain. Germline-derived CDR1 and CDR2 are KGHSH and LQKENI. Trimming took 10 bases from V and 5 from J, leaving 14 bases between them. This CDR3 is 12 amino acids long. The CDR3 sequence: CATPHNNETQYF. The CDR3 region has the DNA TGTGCCACCCCACACAATAACGAGACCCAGTACTTC.

The gene calls are TRBV6-1 and TRBJ1-1, with D tentatively TRBD1 (6 bases). Trimming removed 2 bases from V and 13 bases from J, with 14 bases in between. The CDR3 has 12 amino acids. Germline CDR1 is MNHNS and CDR2 is SASEGT. CDR3: CASSERGERGFF. As DNA, the CDR3 is TGTGCCAGCAGTGAAAGGGGGGAGCGAGGTTTCTTT.

The J gene is TRBJ2-7, the V gene TRBV18; 10 bases fit TRBD2. Per the germline V gene, CDR1 is KGHSH and CDR2 is LQKENI. V dropped 5 bases and J dropped 2; count of bases not matched to a gene: 9. The CDR3 totals 16 residues. In DNA form, the CDR3 reads TGTGCCAGCTCATCCATAAGCGGGAGGGCTGCCTACGAGCAGTACTTC. Translated: CASSSISGRAAYEQYF.

This clone occurred a few times. J is TRBJ2-1 and V is TRBV4-1, with D possibly matching TRBD1 (6 bases). Germline V gives CDR1 MGHRA, CDR2 YSYEKL. The ends were cut back, 0 bases at V and 8 bases at J, with 17 bases in the middle. There are 16 residues in the CDR3. This CDR3 reads CASSQDLEQGGHEQFF. In nucleotides, the CDR3 is TGCGCCAGCAGCCAAGATCTTGAACAGGGTGGGCATGAGCAGTTCTTC.

V gene TRBV19 combines with J gene TRBJ2-5; 8 nucleotides agree with TRBD1. Looked up from germline, CDR1 is LNHDA and CDR2 is SQIVND (reference sequence). CDR3 size: 16 residues. Trimming removed 5 bases from V and 4 bases from J; junction bases left unmatched: 12. CDR3 in amino acids: CASSAWTGWDAETQYF. The CDR3 DNA sequence: TGTGCCAGTAGTGCTTGGACAGGGTGGGACGCAGAGACCCAGTACTTC.

The chain is built from TRBV27 and TRBJ2-5; TRBD1 aligns across 8 bases. CDR1 is MNHEY, CDR2 SMNVEV, per germline (reference sequence). The CDR3 contains 13 residues. V was clipped by 6 bases and J by 5 bases; unmatched bases: 5. CDR3 sequence (DNA): TGTGCCAGCAGGGACAGGGTGGCTGAGACCCAGTACTTC. Encoded protein: CASRDRVAETQYF.

The count of this clone is one. The V gene is TRBV27, the J gene TRBJ1-2, with a tentative D call TRBD1 (5 bases). This CDR3 spans 17 amino acids. The V gene's germline CDR1 is MNHEY and CDR2 SMNVEV (reference sequence). Deletions cut 5 bases from V and 3 bases from J, with 22 bases between. CDR3 sequence reads: CASSLAGTENVYYGYTF. Written as DNA, the CDR3 is TGTGCCAGCAGTCTCGCCGGGACCGAGAACGTTTACTATGGCTACACCTTC.

The chain uses TRBV9 and TRBJ1-2; unclear D gene. The CDR3 spans 13 residues. In germline, CDR1 is SGDLS, CDR2 YYNGEE. V lost 5 bases, J lost 2 bases, and 10 bases lay in between. The CDR3 nucleotides read TGTGCCAGCAGAGATACACAGAACTATGGCTACACCTTC. Translated, it gives CASRDTQNYGYTF.

V usage is TRBV12-3 or TRBV12-4 and J usage is TRBJ1-2, with 8 bases that match TRBD1. This CDR3 is built from 13 residues. The trim removed 6 bases at V and 8 bases at J, leaving 8 bases unmatched. The CDR3 reads CASSYRTGHGYTF. Here the CDR3 DNA reads TGTGCCAGCAGCTATCGGACAGGGCACGGCTACACCTTC.

The chain uses TRBV5-8 and TRBJ1-2; no clear D gene. The germline V gene has CDR1 SGHTS and CDR2 YDEGEE. Trimming removed 3 bases from V and 4 bases from J, with 4 bases in between. This CDR3 comprises 11 residues. In DNA form, the CDR3 reads TGTGCCAGCAGCTCTATCTATGGCTACACCTTC. It yields the protein CASSSIYGYTF.

The chain combines TRBV28 with TRBJ1-2; D is perhaps TRBD1 (5 bases). The CDR3 has 14 residues. Germline CDR1 is MDHEN and CDR2 is SYDVKM. The V gene lost 8 bases and the J gene lost 4 bases, with 17 bases spanning the gap. CDR3 in DNA: TGTGCCAGCTCGTGGAAGGGGTTTTCCTATGGCTACACCTTC. Translated, it gives CASSWKGFSYGYTF.

The chain combines TRBV3-1 (or the pseudogene TRBV3-2) with TRBJ2-7, with a weak D call TRBD2 (6 bases). Germline V CDR1 and CDR2: LGHDT, YNNKEL (reference sequence). V shed 4 bases and J shed 4 bases, with 11 bases lying between them. There are 13 residues in the CDR3. The CDR3 loop is CASSPRGLYEQYF. The DNA for the CDR3 is TGTGCCAGCAGCCCGAGGGGACTGTACGAGCAGTACTTC.

This chain connects TRBV28 to TRBJ1-2; D is unclear. Germline V gene lookup returns CDR1 MDHEN and CDR2 SYDVKM. The length of the CDR3 is 14 residues. Deletions cut 7 bases from V and 6 bases from J, with 18 bases between. In DNA form, the CDR3 reads TGTGCCAGCACCTGGCCAGGCCTCGGTGATGGCTACACCTTC. Amino acid sequence: CASTWPGLGDGYTF.

The chain uses TRBV6-5 and TRBJ2-3; 8 bases are a match to TRBD2. The CDR3 totals 15 residues. Trimming at V came to 6 bases and at J to 3 bases, leaving 8 bases not matched to a gene. Germline V lookup: CDR1 MNHEY, CDR2 SVGAGI. This CDR3 is CASSRSGAGTDTQYF. The DNA of the CDR3 is TGTGCCAGCAGCCGTAGCGGGGCGGGGACAGATACGCAGTATTTT.

The chain has TRBV11-3 and TRBJ2-1, with 7 bases identical to TRBD2. The V segment lost 5 bases and the J segment 5 bases; nucleotides outside the gene matches: 12. This CDR3 is built from 16 residues. Germline CDR1 and CDR2: SGHNT and YENEEA. CDR3 amino acids: CASSRSYGLADNEQFF. For the CDR3, the DNA is TGTGCCAGCAGCCGCTCGTACGGGCTAGCGGACAATGAGCAGTTCTTC.

The chain links TRBV15 to TRBJ2-1; 7 bases align to TRBD1. Trimming at V came to 0 bases and at J to 9 bases, leaving 2 bases not matched to a gene. The CDR3 totals 13 residues. Germline assignment: CDR1 LNHNV and CDR2 YYDKDF (reference sequence). CDR3 sequence reads: CATSREDRVEQFF. In nucleotides, the CDR3 is TGTGCCACCAGCAGAGAAGACAGGGTTGAGCAGTTCTTC.

The V and J genes are TRBV18 and TRBJ2-7; 9 bases align to TRBD1. The CDR3 covers 16 residues. The germline V gene has CDR1 KGHSH and CDR2 LQKENI. With V trimmed by 3 bases and J by 2 bases, 8 bases remained unmatched. The CDR3 DNA reads as TGTGCCAGCTCACCTTACGCGGGACAGGGTACCTACGAGCAGTACTTC. Translating gives CASSPYAGQGTYEQYF.

This chain joins TRBV6-4 and TRBJ1-2, with TRBD1 as a possible D gene (6 bases). Looked up from germline, CDR1 is MRHNA and CDR2 is SNTAGT. V was trimmed by 5 bases and J by 4 bases, leaving 20 bases between them. The CDR3 extends over 16 amino acids. The CDR3 region is CASSPEKLTGIYGYTF. CDR3 DNA: TGTGCCAGCAGTCCCGAAAAATTGACAGGAATCTATGGCTACACCTTC.

The chain is built from TRBV5-5 and TRBJ2-1; D call uncertain. This CDR3 is built from 15 residues. V lost 0 bases to trimming and J lost 8 bases, with 15 bases between them. Germline V lookup: CDR1 SGHKS, CDR2 YYEKEE (reference sequence). The CDR3, as DNA: TGTGCCAGCAGCTTGGCGGTTAGCCTCATCGATGAGCAGTTCTTC. Protein product: CASSLAVSLIDEQFF.

V usage is TRBV19 and J usage is TRBJ1-1; the match to TRBD1 covers 8 bases. CDR1 and CDR2 from the germline V gene are LNHDA and SQIVND (reference sequence). V was pared by 4 bases and J by 3 bases, with 1 base of the junction left unmatched. The CDR3 consists of 13 residues. The DNA of the CDR3 is TGTGCCAGTAGTACGGACAGGGACACTGAAGCTTTCTTT. It translates to CASSTDRDTEAFF.

This chain joins TRBV19 and TRBJ1-2; D gene uncertain. CDR3 length: 13 amino acids. The germline V and J ends were trimmed by 0 bases and 7 bases, with 9 bases remaining between them. Looked up from germline, CDR1 is LNHDA and CDR2 is SQIVND (reference sequence). This chain's CDR3 is CASSIDVLFGYTF. CDR3 coding DNA: TGTGCCAGTAGTATAGATGTCCTCTTTGGCTACACCTTC. Full variable domain (missing parts from reference TRBV19 and TRBJ1-2): DGGITQSPKYLFRKEGQNVTLSCEQNLNHDAMYWYRQDPGQGLRLIYYSQIVNDFQKGDIAEGYSVSREKKESFPLTVTSAQKNPTAFYLCASSIDVLFGYTFGSGTRLTVV.

This chain joins TRBV21-1 and TRBJ1-2; the table names TRBD1, a call not compared with the DNA. TRBV21-1 is designated a pseudogene. The CDR3 runs to 17 residues. The CDR3 nucleotides read TGTGCCAGCAGCACTGTTCGACAGAACCTAGTAGGCTATGGCTACACCTTC. Residues: CASSTVRQNLVGYGYTF.

This chain links TRBV4-3 with TRBJ2-7, with TRBD1 matching over 7 bases. The CDR3 extends over 17 amino acids. The germline V gene has CDR1 LGHNA and CDR2 YSLEER. V dropped 1 base and J dropped 0; count of bases not matched to a gene: 9. The CDR3 DNA follows: TGCGCCAGCAGCCAAGGAAGTTACAGGGACAGCTCCTACGAGCAGTACTTC. Translation gives CASSQGSYRDSSYEQYF.

This rearrangement joins TRBV5-1 to TRBJ1-2; D unclear. There are 13 residues in the CDR3. Germline V gives CDR1 SGHRS, CDR2 YFSETQ. The V end was cut by 5 bases, the J end by 2 bases, with 10 bases between. CDR3 nucleotide sequence: TGCGCCAGCAGTCCTCAACTAAACTATGGCTACACCTTC. Encoded protein: CASSPQLNYGYTF.